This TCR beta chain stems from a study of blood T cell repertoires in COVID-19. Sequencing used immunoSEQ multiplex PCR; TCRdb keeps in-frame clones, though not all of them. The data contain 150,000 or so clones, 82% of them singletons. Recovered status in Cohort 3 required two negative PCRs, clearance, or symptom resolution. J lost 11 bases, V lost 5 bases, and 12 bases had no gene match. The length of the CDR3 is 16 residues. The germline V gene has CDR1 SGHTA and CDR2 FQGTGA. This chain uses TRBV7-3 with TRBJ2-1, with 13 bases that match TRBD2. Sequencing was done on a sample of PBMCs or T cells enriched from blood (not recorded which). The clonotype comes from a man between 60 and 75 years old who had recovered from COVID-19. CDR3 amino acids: CASSKGGTSGVGKQFF. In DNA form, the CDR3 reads TGTGCCAGCAGCAAAGGTGGGACTAGCGGGGTCGGAAAGCAGTTCTTC.